The 14 T cell receptor beta chains reported below all come from one sample, sequenced in a study of T-cell reconstitution after alpha-beta-depleted transplantation in children. A library of TCRbeta sequences, prepared with unique molecular identifiers, was generated. TCRdb passed the PCR reads through MiXCR, listing each CDR3 protein once. The repertoire holds 350,000 to 400,000 distinct CDR3 sequences, with just over 20% as singletons. The starting material was PBMCs from the stem cell graft donor, obtained from the stem cell graft. These receptors all come from a human donor who donated a stem cell graft to a child with acute myeloid leukemia.

The chain is built from TRBV28 and TRBJ2-7; D unresolved. V lost 2 bases and J 5 bases, leaving 13 bases between the germline ends. Germline lookup yields CDR1 MDHEN and CDR2 SYDVKM. This CDR3 has 14 residues. The CDR3 nucleotides are TGTGCCAGCAGTTTAGGCAGGTTTTTCGACGAGCAGTACTTC. Encoded protein: CASSLGRFFDEQYF. The complete variable domain, with remaining parts taken from reference TRBV28 and TRBJ2-7, reads DVKVTQSSRYLVKRTGEKVFLECVQDMDHENMFWYRQDPGLGLRLIYFSYDVKMKEKGDIPEGYSVSREKKERFSLILESASTNQTSMYLCASSLGRFFDEQYFGPGTRLTVT.

Written as DNA, the CDR3 is TGCGCCAGCAGAGGTAGCGGACAAGAGACCCAGTACTTC. Translating gives CASRGSGQETQYF. The chain is built from TRBV10-1 and TRBJ2-5; tentative D call: TRBD2 (6 bases). Germline V lookup: CDR1 WNHNN, CDR2 SYGVQD (reference sequence). Trimming took 6 bases from V and 2 from J, leaving 10 bases between them. CDR3 length equals 13 residues.

This chain uses TRBV12-3 or TRBV12-4 with TRBJ2-3, with D possibly being TRBD1 (7 bases). The V end lost 6 bases, the J end lost 5 bases, and 21 bases lay between the germline ends. The CDR3 sequence is 16 residues long. This CDR3 is CASRAPTGRKEDTQYF. The CDR3 DNA is TGTGCCAGCAGAGCCCCGACAGGGAGGAAGGAAGATACGCAGTATTTT.

This chain links TRBV4-1 with TRBJ2-7; D is possibly TRBD1 (6 bases). Per the germline V gene, CDR1 is MGHRA and CDR2 is YSYEKL. This CDR3 contains 16 residues. V was cut by 1 base and J by 3 bases, with 16 bases left in between. The DNA for the CDR3 is TGCGCCAGCAGCCAAGGAACAGGGAATCAGTACTACGAGCAGTACTTC. This translates into CASSQGTGNQYYEQYF.

This clonotype has more than one count but fewer than ten. The chain couples TRBV7-9 to TRBJ2-7; 7 bases agree with TRBD1. From germline, CDR1 is SEHNR and CDR2 FQNEAQ (reference sequence). V lost 1 base to trimming and J lost 2 bases; unmatched junction nucleotides: 5. The CDR3 is 15 residues long. CDR3 sequence: CASSLGRQGPYEQYF. As DNA, the CDR3 is TGTGCCAGCAGCTTAGGTCGACAGGGCCCCTACGAGCAGTACTTC.

The chain is built from TRBV7-6 and TRBJ1-5; D gene ambiguous. The V gene's germline CDR1 is SGHVS and CDR2 FNYEAQ. CDR3 size: 16 residues. Trimming removed 5 bases from V and 2 bases from J, with 16 bases in between. This CDR3 reads CASSPSQNGGNQPQHF. CDR3 nucleotides: TGTGCCAGCAGCCCCTCCCAGAACGGAGGCAATCAGCCCCAGCATTTT. Variable domain in full (rest from reference TRBV7-6 and TRBJ1-5): GAGVSQSPRYKVTKRGQDVALRCDPISGHVSLYWYRQALGQGPEFLTYFNYEAQQDKSGLPNDRFSAERPEGSISTLTIQRTEQRDSAMYRCASSPSQNGGNQPQHFGDGTRLSIL.

This clonotype was counted only a few times. The chain joins TRBV24-1 to TRBJ2-2, with 12 bases lining up with TRBD2. CDR1 is KGHDR, CDR2 SFDVKD, per germline. After removal of 5 bases from V and 7 bases from J, the junction contained 13 bases not matched to a gene. The CDR3 contains 18 residues. DNA of the CDR3: TGTGCCACCAGTGGGGCCCTGACTAGCGGGAGAGTGAACGGGGAGCTGTTTTTT. Translating gives CATSGALTSGRVNGELFF.

The table lists this clonotype with a few counts. V and J are TRBV5-1 and TRBJ2-7; no reliable D call. CDR1 and CDR2 (germline): SGHRS, YFSETQ. This CDR3 region has 13 residues. The V end was cut by 6 bases, the J end by 0 bases, with 10 bases between. For the CDR3, the DNA is TGCGCCAGCATGACACCCCACTCCTACGAGCAGTACTTC. Protein product: CASMTPHSYEQYF.

This clonotype was seen many times. The rearrangement joins TRBV29-1 to TRBJ2-7; 8 bases fit TRBD2. This CDR3 has 13 residues. Trimming at V came to 6 bases and at J to 0 bases, leaving 4 bases not matched to a gene. The germline V gene has CDR1 SQVTM and CDR2 ANQGSEA. The CDR3 DNA reads as TGCAGCGTCCTAGCGGGTTTCTCCTACGAGCAGTACTTC. Translation gives CSVLAGFSYEQYF.

The chain has TRBV13 and TRBJ1-5, with 8 positions matching TRBD1. Germline CDR1 and CDR2: PRHDT and FYEKMQ (reference sequence). After removal of 3 bases from V and 4 bases from J, the junction contained 11 bases not matched to a gene. The length of the CDR3 is 17 residues. DNA of the CDR3: TGTGCCAGCAGCTTTGGTTGGGTACAGGGGGAAAATCAGCCCCAGCATTTT. Residues: CASSFGWVQGENQPQHF.

This chain links TRBV6-5 with TRBJ2-3; tentatively, D is TRBD2 (6 bases). The CDR3 runs 15 residues. CDR1 is MNHEY, CDR2 SVGAGI, per germline. V lost 2 bases and J lost 3, with 12 bases in between. CDR3 bases: TGTGCCAGCAGTTACCGCGGGACCTTAACAGATACGCAGTATTTT. This sequence encodes CASSYRGTLTDTQYF.

This clonotype came up many times. The V and J genes are TRBV6-5 and TRBJ2-5; 9 bases map to TRBD2. CDR3 length equals 15 residues. CDR1 MNHEY and CDR2 SVGAGI come from the germline V gene. J was trimmed by 1 base and V by 4 bases; bases with no gene match: 4. The DNA for the CDR3 is TGTGCCAGCAGTTGGAGCGGGAGGTCCCAAGAGACCCAGTACTTC. It yields the protein CASSWSGRSQETQYF.

This clonotype was found a few times. CDR3 residues: CASSFGAGEQFF. The CDR3 bases are TGTGCCAGCAGTTTCGGGGCTGGGGAGCAGTTCTTC. The V call is TRBV12-3 or TRBV12-4, the J call TRBJ2-1; TRBD1 or TRBD2 may be the D gene (5 bases each). V was shortened by 3 bases and J by 10 bases, with 10 bases between the two germline ends. This CDR3 comprises 12 residues.

This clonotype was seen ten or more times. The V gene is TRBV12-3 or TRBV12-4, the J gene TRBJ2-7; D unclear. V gave up 6 bases and J gave up 0 bases, with 15 bases separating them. The CDR3 has 15 amino acids. The CDR3 is CASRGLGSSSYEQYF. CDR3 coding DNA: TGTGCCAGCAGGGGCCTGGGGTCGAGCTCCTACGAGCAGTACTTC.